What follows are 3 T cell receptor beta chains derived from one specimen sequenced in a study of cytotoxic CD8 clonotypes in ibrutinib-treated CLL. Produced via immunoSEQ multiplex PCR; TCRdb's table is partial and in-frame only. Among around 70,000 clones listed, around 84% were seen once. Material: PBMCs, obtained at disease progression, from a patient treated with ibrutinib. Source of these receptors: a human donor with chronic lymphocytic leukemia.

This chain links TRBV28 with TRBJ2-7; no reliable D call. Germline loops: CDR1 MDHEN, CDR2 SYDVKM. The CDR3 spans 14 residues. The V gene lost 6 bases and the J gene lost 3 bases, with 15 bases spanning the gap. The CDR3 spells CASRESGPGYEQYF. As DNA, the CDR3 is TGTGCCAGCAGGGAATCCGGACCGGGCTACGAGCAGTACTTC.

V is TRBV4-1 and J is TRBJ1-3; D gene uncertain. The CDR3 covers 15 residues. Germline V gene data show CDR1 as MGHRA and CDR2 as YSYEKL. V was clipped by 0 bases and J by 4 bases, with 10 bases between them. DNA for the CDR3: TGCGCCAGCAGCCAAGACCCGGGCCCCGGAAACACCATATATTTT. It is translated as CASSQDPGPGNTIYF.

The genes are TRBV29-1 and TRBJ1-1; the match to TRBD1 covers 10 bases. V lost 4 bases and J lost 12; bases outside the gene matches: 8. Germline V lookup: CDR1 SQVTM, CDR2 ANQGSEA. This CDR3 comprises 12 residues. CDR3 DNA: TGCAGCGTTGGCGACAGGGGGCTCGATTCTTTCTTT. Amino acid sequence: CSVGDRGLDSFF.